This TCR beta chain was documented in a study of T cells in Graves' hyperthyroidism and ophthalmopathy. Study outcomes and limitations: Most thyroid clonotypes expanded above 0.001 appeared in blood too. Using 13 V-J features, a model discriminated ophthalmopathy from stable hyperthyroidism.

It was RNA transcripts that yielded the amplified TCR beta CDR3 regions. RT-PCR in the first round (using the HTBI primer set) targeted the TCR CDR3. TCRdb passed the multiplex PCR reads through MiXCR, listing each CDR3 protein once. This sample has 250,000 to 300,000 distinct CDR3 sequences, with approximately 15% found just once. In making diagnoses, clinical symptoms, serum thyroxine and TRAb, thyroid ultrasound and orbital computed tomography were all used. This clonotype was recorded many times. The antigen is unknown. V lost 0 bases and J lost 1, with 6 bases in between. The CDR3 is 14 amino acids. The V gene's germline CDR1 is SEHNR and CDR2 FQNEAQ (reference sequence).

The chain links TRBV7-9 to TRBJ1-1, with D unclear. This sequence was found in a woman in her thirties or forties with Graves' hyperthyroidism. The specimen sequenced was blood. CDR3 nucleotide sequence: TGTGCCAGCAGCTTAGCGGGGAGGAACACTGAAGCTTTCTTT. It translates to CASSLAGRNTEAFF.